Shown below are 4 T cell receptor beta chains from a single sample sequenced in a study of shared clonotypes between healthy human individuals. Sequencing used immunoSEQ multiplex PCR; TCRdb keeps in-frame clones, though not all of them. This table has about 380,000 clones, around 96% appearing once. Source material: memory CD8+ T cells sorted from blood. Stated subset: CD45RO+ cells pooled with CCR7-negative TemRA cells. All receptors derive from a man aged 25-45 years in good health.

V and J are TRBV28 and TRBJ2-5; tentatively, D is TRBD2 (6 bases). The CDR3 contains 15 residues. The germline CDR1 and CDR2 sequences are MDHEN and SYDVKM. Trimming cost V 7 bases and J 3 bases, with 18 bases left between them. In DNA form, the CDR3 reads TGTGCCAGCATTGGCGGGATTACCTCCAAAGAGACCCAGTACTTC. Translating it yields CASIGGITSKETQYF.

This chain links TRBV2 with TRBJ2-7, with a tentative D call TRBD1 (6 bases). This CDR3 is built from 15 residues. Trimming removed 1 base from V and 4 bases from J, with 14 bases in between. Germline values: CDR1 SNHLY, CDR2 FYNNEI. The CDR3 spells CASSEGDKALYEQYF. The CDR3 region has the DNA TGTGCCAGCAGTGAAGGGGACAAGGCCCTATACGAGCAGTACTTC.

This chain connects TRBV7-9 to TRBJ2-7, with D unresolved. V lost 5 bases and J lost 3, with 8 bases in between. Germline lookup yields CDR1 SEHNR and CDR2 FQNEAQ (reference sequence). The length of the CDR3 is 12 residues. CDR3 nucleotides: TGTGCCAGCAGCCTACAGCTCTACGAGCAGTACTTC. The encoded protein is CASSLQLYEQYF.

The gene calls are TRBV6-8 and TRBJ2-7, with 8 positions matching TRBD2. The CDR3 consists of 18 residues. Per germline, CDR1 MNHGY and CDR2 SAAAGT. V shed 0 bases, J shed 5 bases, and the junction held 15 bases outside the gene matches. The DNA for the CDR3 is TGTGCCAGCAGTTACTCGAAGGCGGGCGGGAGGCTCCCCCACGAGCAGTACTTC. This sequence encodes CASSYSKAGGRLPHEQYF.